This T cell receptor beta chain originates from a study of blood T cell repertoires in COVID-19. The CDR3 is 17 residues long. Looked up from germline, CDR1 is MNHEY and CDR2 is SMNVEV (reference sequence). Trimming pared 4 bases from V and 5 bases from J, leaving 23 bases between. Methods used by the authors: Amplifying reference gene primers gave estimates of nucleated cell counts. Repertoires were generated with immunoSEQ multiplex PCR, while TCRdb's copy carries only in-frame clones and drops some. The V and J calls and clone size are taken from that table; D and trimming were inferred from the DNA. The data hold under 250,000 clones, with approximately 90% observed a single time.

This receptor was identified in a man in his forties or fifties with COVID-19, enrolled during active disease. Sequencing used peripheral blood. The chain carries TRBV27 and TRBJ2-5; maybe TRBD2 (7 bases). CDR3 coding DNA: TGTGCCAGCAGTTCAACCACGACTAGCTGGGGGCTTGAGACCCAGTACTTC. Amino acids: CASSSTTTSWGLETQYF.